This T cell receptor beta chain emerged from a study of T cell responses to AZD1222 COVID-19 vaccine. Sequencing used immunoSEQ multiplex PCR; TCRdb keeps in-frame clones, though not all of them. The repertoire holds fewer than 200,000 clones, with 85% to 90% as singletons. The CDR3 spans 11 residues. Germline V gene lookup returns CDR1 MGHDK and CDR2 SYGVNS. The germline V and J ends were trimmed by 8 bases and 0 bases, with 3 bases remaining between them. The clonotype comes from an adult in good health. This sample comprised peripheral blood, obtained on day 0 of AZD1222 vaccination. The rearrangement joins TRBV25-1 to TRBJ2-3; D uncertain. This CDR3 is CASRSTDTQYF. As DNA, the CDR3 is TGTGCCAGCCGGAGCACAGATACGCAGTATTTT.